This T cell receptor beta chain was identified during a study of T cell repertoires in cytomegalovirus infection. TCRdb processed the reads anew with MiXCR; each CDR3 protein has one entry. Of about 360,000 distinct CDR3 sequences listed, around 18% were seen once; the top ten hold around 10%. This CDR3 has 14 amino acids. Germline V gene data show CDR1 as SNHLY and CDR2 as FYNNEI. V was clipped by 8 bases and J by 7 bases; unmatched bases: 10. The chain has TRBV2 and TRBJ2-1, with TRBD2 identical over 8 bases. The sample comprised PBMCs. The TCR sequence derives from a human donor in good health (CMV status not recorded). Some clones in this sample may be carry-over from other donors' samples. This chain's CDR3 is CASVDSGVGNEQFF. In DNA form, the CDR3 reads TGTGCCAGCGTAGATAGCGGGGTGGGAAATGAGCAGTTCTTC.